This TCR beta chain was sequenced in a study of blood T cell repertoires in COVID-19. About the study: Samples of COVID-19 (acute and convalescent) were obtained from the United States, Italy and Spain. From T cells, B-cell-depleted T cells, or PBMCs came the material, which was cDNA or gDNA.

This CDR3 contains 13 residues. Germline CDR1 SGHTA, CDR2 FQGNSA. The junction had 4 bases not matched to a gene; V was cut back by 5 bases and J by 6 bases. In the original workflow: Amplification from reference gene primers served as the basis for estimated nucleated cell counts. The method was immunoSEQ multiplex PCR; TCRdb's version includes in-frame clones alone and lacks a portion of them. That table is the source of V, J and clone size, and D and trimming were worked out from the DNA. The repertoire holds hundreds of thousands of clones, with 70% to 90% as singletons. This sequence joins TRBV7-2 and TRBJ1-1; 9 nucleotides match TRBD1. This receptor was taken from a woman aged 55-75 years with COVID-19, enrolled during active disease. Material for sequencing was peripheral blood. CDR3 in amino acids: CASSLWDRAEAFF. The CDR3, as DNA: TGTGCCAGCAGCCTTTGGGACAGGGCTGAAGCTTTCTTT.